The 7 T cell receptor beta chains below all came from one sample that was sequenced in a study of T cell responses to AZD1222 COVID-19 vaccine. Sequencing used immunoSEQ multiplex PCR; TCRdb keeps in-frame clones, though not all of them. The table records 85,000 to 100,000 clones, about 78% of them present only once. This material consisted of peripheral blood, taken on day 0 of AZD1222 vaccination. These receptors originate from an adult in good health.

CDR3 amino acids: CASSPLGESGYTF. The DNA of the CDR3 is TGTGCCAGCTCACCACTAGGGGAAAGTGGCTACACCTTC. The V gene is TRBV18, the J gene TRBJ1-2, with a weak D call TRBD1 (5 bases). CDR3 length: 13 residues. Trimming took 1 base from V and 7 from J, leaving 10 bases between them. Per the germline V gene, CDR1 is KGHSH and CDR2 is LQKENI.

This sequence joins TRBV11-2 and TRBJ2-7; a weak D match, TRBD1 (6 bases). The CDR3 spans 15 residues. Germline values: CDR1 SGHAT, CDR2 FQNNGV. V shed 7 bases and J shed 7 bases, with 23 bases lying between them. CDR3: CASTRLGASPREQYF. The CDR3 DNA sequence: TGTGCCAGCACCCGATTGGGGGCTAGTCCGAGGGAGCAGTACTTC.

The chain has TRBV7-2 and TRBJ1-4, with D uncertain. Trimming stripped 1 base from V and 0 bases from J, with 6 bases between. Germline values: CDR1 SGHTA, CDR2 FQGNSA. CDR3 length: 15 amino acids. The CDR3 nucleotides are TGTGCCAGCAGCTTAGAGAAATCAACTAATGAAAAACTGTTTTTT. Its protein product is CASSLEKSTNEKLFF.

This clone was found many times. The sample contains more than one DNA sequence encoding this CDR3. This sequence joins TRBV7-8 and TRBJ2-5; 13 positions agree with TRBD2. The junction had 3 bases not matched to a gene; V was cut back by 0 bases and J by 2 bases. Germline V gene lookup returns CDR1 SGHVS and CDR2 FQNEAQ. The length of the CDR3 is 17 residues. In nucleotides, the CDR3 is TGTGCCAGCAGCTTAGCGGGACTAGCGGGAATTCAAGAGACCCAGTACTTC. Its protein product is CASSLAGLAGIQETQYF.

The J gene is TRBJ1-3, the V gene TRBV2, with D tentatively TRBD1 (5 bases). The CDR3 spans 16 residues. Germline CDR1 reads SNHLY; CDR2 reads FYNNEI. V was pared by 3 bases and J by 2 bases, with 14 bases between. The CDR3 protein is CASSEGWGSTGNTIYF. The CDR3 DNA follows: TGTGCCAGCAGTGAGGGTTGGGGCTCTACTGGAAACACCATATATTTT.

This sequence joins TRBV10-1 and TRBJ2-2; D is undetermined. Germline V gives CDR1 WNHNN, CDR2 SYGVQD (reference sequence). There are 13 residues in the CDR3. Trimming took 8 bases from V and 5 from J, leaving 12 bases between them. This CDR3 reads CASGVGSTGELFF. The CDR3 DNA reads TGCGCCAGCGGAGTGGGGTCTACCGGGGAGCTGTTTTTT.

The CDR3 reads CAISGRPGTGNYEQYF. Here the CDR3 DNA reads TGTGCCATCAGTGGCCGTCCGGGGACAGGGAACTACGAGCAGTACTTC. The V gene is TRBV10-3, the J gene TRBJ2-7; 9 bases are a match to TRBD1. V lost 4 bases to trimming and J lost 3 bases; unmatched junction nucleotides: 10. In germline, CDR1 is ENHRY, CDR2 SYGVKD. The CDR3 runs to 16 residues.